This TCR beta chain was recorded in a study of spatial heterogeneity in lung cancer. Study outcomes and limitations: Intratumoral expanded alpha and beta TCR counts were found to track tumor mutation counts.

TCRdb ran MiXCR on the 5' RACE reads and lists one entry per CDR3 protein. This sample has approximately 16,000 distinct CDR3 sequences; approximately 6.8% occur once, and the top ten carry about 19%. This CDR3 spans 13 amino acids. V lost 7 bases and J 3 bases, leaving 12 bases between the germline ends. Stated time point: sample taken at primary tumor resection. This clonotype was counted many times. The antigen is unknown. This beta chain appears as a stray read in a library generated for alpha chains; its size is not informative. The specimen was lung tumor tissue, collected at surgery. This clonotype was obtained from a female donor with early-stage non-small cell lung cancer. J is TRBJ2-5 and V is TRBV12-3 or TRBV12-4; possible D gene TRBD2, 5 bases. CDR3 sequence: CASMALAEETQYF. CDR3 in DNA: TGTGCCAGCATGGCCCTAGCCGAAGAGACCCAGTACTTC.